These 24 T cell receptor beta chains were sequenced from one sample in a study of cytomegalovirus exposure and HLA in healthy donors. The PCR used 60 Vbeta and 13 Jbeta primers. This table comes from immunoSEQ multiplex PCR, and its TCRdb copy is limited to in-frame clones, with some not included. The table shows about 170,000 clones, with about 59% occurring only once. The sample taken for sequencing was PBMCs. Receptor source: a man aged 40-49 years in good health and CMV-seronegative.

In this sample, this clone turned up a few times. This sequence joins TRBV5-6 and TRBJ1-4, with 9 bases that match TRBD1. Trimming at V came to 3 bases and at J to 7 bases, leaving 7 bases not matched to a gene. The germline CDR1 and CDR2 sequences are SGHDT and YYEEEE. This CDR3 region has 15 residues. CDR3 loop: CASSSGQGPGEKLFF. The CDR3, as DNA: TGTGCCAGCAGCTCGGGACAGGGTCCTGGTGAAAAACTGTTTTTT.

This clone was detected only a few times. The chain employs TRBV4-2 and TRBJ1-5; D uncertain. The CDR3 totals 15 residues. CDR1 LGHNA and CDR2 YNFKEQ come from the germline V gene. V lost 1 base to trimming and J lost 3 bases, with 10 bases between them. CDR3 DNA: TGTGCCAGCAGCCAAGTAGAGGAGGTCAATCAGCCCCAGCATTTT. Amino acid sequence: CASSQVEEVNQPQHF.

CDR3 loop: CASTQGAGGPTYEQYF. CDR3 DNA: TGCGCCAGCACCCAAGGTGCAGGGGGCCCTACCTACGAGCAGTACTTC. This chain links TRBV5-1 with TRBJ2-7, with TRBD1 matching over 8 bases. Germline CDR1 is SGHRS and CDR2 is YFSETQ. This CDR3 comprises 16 residues. The junction had 13 bases not matched to a gene; V was cut back by 6 bases and J by 2 bases.

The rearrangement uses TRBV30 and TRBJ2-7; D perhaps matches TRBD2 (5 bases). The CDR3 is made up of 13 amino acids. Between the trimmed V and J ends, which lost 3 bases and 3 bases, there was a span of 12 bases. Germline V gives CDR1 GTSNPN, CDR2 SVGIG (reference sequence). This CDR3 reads CAWRGSFDYEQYF. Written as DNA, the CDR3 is TGTGCCTGGAGGGGGAGTTTCGACTACGAGCAGTACTTC.

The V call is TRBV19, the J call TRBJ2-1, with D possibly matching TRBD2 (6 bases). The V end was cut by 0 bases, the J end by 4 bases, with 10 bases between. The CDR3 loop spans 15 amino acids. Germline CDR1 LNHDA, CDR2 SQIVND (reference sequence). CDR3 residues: CASSIDRGTYNEQFF. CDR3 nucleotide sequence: TGTGCCAGTAGTATAGATAGAGGGACTTACAATGAGCAGTTCTTC.

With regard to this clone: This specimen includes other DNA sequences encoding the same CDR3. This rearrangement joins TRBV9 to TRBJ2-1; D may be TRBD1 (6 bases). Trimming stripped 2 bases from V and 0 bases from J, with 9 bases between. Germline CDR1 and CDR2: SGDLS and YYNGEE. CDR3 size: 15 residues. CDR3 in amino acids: CASSVGTSSYNEQFF. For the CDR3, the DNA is TGTGCCAGCAGCGTGGGGACAAGCTCCTACAATGAGCAGTTCTTC.

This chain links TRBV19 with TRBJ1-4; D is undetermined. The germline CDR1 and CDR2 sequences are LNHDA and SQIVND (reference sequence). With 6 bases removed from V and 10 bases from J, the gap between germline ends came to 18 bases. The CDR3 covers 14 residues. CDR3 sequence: CASSPAGSVGKLFF. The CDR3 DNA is TGTGCCAGTAGCCCTGCCGGGTCGGTTGGAAAACTGTTTTTT.

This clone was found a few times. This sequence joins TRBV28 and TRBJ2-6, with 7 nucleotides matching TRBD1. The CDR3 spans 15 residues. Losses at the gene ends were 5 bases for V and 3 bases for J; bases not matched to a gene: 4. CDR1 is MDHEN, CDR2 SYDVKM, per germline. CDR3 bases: TGTGCCAGCAGTCATACAGGGGTTGGGGCCAACGTCCTGACTTTC. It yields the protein CASSHTGVGANVLTF.

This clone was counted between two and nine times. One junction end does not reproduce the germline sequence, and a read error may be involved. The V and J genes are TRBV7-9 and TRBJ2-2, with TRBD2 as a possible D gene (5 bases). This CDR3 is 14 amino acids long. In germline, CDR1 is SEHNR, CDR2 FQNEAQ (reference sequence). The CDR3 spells CSSSFPGRGGELFF. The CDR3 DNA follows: TGTTCCAGCAGCTTCCCTGGACGGGGCGGGGAGCTGTTTTTT.

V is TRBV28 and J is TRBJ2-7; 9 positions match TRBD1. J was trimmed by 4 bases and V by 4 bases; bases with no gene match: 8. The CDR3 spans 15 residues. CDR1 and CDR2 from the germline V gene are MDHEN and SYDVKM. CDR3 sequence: CASSSAGQGYYEQYF. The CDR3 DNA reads TGTGCCAGCAGTTCGGCAGGACAGGGGTATTACGAGCAGTACTTC.

CDR3 sequence: CASSPWTRGETQYF. The CDR3 nucleotides read TGTGCCAGCAGCCCTTGGACTAGGGGAGAGACCCAGTACTTC. The chain combines TRBV7-8 with TRBJ2-5; TRBD2 matches 7 bases. V was clipped by 5 bases and J by 4 bases; unmatched bases: 7. The CDR3 spans 14 residues. The germline V gene encodes CDR1 SGHVS and CDR2 FQNEAQ.

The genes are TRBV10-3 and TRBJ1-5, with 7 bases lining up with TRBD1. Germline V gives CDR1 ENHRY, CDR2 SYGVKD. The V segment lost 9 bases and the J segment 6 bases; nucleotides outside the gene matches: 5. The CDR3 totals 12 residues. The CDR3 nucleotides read TGTGCCATTCGGGACAGAGGTCAGCCCCAGCATTTT. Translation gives CAIRDRGQPQHF.

CDR3 sequence (DNA): TGTGCCAGCAGAACTAGCGGGGGGCTAAGAACGCAGTATTTT. Its protein product is CASRTSGGLRTQYF. The V call is TRBV6-1, the J call TRBJ2-3; 12 bases map to TRBD2. CDR3 length equals 14 residues. CDR1 is MNHNS, CDR2 SASEGT, per germline. V gave up 6 bases and J gave up 9 bases; unmatched junction bases: 7.

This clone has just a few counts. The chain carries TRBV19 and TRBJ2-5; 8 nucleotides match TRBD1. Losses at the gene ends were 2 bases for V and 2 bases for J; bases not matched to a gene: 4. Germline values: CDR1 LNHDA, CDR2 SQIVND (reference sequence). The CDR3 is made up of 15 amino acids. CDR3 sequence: CASSIRQGWQETQYF. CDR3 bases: TGTGCCAGTAGTATAAGACAGGGGTGGCAAGAGACCCAGTACTTC.

The CDR3 DNA reads as TGCGCCACCTCCCCCCCCCTAGCGGGCTTCAATGAGCAGTTCTTC. Its translation is CATSPPLAGFNEQFF. This chain connects TRBV10-2 to TRBJ2-1; 8 nucleotides align to TRBD2. CDR1 is WSHSY, CDR2 SAAADI, per germline. After removal of 10 bases from V and 6 bases from J, the junction contained 14 bases not matched to a gene. The CDR3 consists of 15 residues.

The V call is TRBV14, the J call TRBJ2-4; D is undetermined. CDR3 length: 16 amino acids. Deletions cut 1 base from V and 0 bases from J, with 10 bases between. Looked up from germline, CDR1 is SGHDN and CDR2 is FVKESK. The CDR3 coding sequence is TGTGCCAGCAGCCAAGGTTCCGTACTAGCCAAAAACATTCAGTACTTC. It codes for CASSQGSVLAKNIQYF.

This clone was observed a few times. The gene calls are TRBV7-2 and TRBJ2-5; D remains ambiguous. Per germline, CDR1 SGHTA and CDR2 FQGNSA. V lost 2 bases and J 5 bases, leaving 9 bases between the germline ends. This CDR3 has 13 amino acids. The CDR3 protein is CASSLRWRETQYF. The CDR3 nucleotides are TGTGCCAGCAGCTTAAGATGGCGGGAGACCCAGTACTTC.

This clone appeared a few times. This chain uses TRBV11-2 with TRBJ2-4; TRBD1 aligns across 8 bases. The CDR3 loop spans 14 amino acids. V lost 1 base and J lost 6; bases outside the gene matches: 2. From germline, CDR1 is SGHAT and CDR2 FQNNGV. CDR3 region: CASSLGTGINIQYF. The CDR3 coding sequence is TGTGCCAGCAGCTTAGGGACAGGGATAAACATTCAGTACTTC.

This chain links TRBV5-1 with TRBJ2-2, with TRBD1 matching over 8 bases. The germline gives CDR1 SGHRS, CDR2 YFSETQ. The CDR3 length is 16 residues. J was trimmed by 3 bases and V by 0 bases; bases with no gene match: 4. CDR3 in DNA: TGCGCCAGCAGCTTGGGACAGGGGACACACACCGGGGAGCTGTTTTTT. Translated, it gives CASSLGQGTHTGELFF.

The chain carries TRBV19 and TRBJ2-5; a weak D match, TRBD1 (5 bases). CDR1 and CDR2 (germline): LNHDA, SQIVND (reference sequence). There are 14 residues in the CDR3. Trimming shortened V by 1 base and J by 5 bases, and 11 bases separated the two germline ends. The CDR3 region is CASSIAQGSETQYF. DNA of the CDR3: TGTGCCAGTAGTATAGCTCAGGGATCGGAGACCCAGTACTTC.

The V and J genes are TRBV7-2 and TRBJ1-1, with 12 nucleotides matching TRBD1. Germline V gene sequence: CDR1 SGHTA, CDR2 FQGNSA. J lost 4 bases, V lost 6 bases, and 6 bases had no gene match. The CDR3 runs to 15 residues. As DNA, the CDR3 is TGTGCCAGCAGGGGGGGGACAGGGGGCTTCACTGAAGCTTTCTTT. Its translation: CASRGGTGGFTEAFF.

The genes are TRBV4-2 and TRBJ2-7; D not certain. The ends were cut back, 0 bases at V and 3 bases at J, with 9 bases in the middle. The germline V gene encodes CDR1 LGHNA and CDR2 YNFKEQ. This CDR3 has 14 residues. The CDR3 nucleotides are TGTGCCAGCAGCCAAGAAATGACATACTACGAGCAGTACTTC. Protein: CASSQEMTYYEQYF.

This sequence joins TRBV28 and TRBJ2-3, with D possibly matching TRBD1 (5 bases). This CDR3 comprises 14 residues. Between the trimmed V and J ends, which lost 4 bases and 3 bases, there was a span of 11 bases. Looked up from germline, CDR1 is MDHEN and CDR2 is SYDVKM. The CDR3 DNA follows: TGTGCCAGCAGTTCCCCAGGGCCGACAGATACGCAGTATTTT. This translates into CASSSPGPTDTQYF. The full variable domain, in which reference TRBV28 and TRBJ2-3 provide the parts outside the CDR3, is DVKVTQSSRYLVKRTGEKVFLECVQDMDHENMFWYRQDPGLGLRLIYFSYDVKMKEKGDIPEGYSVSREKKERFSLILESASTNQTSMYLCASSSPGPTDTQYFGPGTRLTVL.

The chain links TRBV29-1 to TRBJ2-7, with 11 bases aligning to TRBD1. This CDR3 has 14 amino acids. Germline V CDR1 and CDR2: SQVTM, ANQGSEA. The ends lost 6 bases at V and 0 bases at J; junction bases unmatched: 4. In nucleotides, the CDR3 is TGCAGCGTATACGGACAGGGGGCCTCCTACGAGCAGTACTTC. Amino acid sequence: CSVYGQGASYEQYF.